The 5 T cell receptor beta chains listed next were all sequenced from one sample in a study of regulatory T cells in long-lasting Graves disease. HTBI primers from iRepertoire and Arm-PCR of CDR3 regions yielded the TCR beta libraries. Each CDR3 protein gets one entry after TCRdb re-called the multiplex PCR reads with MiXCR. The sample holds 400,000 to 450,000 distinct CDR3 sequences, about 16% seen once. Stated time point: newly diagnosed GD, antithyroid drugs for less than 3 months. PBMCs provided the RNA from which the TCR library was made. The same data also contributed to another study, on T cells in Graves' hyperthyroidism and ophthalmopathy.

The sample was peripheral blood mononuclear cells (PBMCs), taken at new diagnosis, from a patient treated with antithyroid drugs. The source is a woman aged 25 to 39 with Graves disease.

In its sample, this clonotype was seen once. The J gene is TRBJ2-7, the V gene TRBV24-1; 7 positions agree with TRBD2. Germline values: CDR1 KGHDR, CDR2 SFDVKD. The CDR3 runs to 13 residues. V shed 5 bases and J 9 bases; nucleotides not matched to a gene: 9. Here the CDR3 reads CATSAKTAGRQYF. CDR3 coding DNA: TGTGCCACCAGTGCGAAGACAGCGGGGAGGCAGTACTTC.

In regard to this clonotype: No conserved phenylalanine or tryptophan is present at the end of the CDR3, so a read error is the likely explanation. The chain is built from TRBV10-3 and TRBJ2-5; D gene ambiguous. Between the trimmed V and J ends, which lost 5 bases and 2 bases, there was a span of 9 bases. There are 13 residues in the CDR3. Looked up from germline, CDR1 is ENHRY and CDR2 is SYGVKD. The CDR3 spells CAISRVRQETQYL. In nucleotides, the CDR3 is TGTGCCATCAGTAGAGTTCGGCAAGAGACCCAGTACCTC.

The CDR3 region is CASSSTGTNEYF. DNA for the CDR3: TGTGCCAGCAGTTCAACAGGGACCAACGAGTACTTC. The V gene is TRBV2, the J gene TRBJ2-5; the D gene is possibly TRBD1 (6 bases). CDR3 size: 12 residues. Trimming stripped 5 bases from V and 12 bases from J, with 16 bases between. CDR1 SNHLY and CDR2 FYNNEI come from the germline V gene.

A note on this clonotype: A much more abundant neighbour one base away suggests this may be a read error. The chain recombines TRBV11-3 with TRBJ1-1; 7 bases fit TRBD1. The germline CDR1 and CDR2 sequences are SGHNT and YENEEA. The junction had 10 bases not matched to a gene; V was cut back by 5 bases and J by 4 bases. This CDR3 is built from 15 residues. The CDR3 DNA reads as TGTGCCAGCAGCCACGGAGGGGGCGGGGGCACTGAAGCTTTCTTT. Its translation is CASSHGGGGGTEAFF.

This clonotype was seen a handful of times. This rearrangement joins TRBV4-1 to TRBJ1-1, with unresolved D. This CDR3 is built from 13 residues. Germline CDR1 and CDR2: MGHRA and YSYEKL. V was clipped by 2 bases and J by 7 bases, with 11 bases between them. The CDR3 loop is CASSQTTQLEAFF. Written as DNA, the CDR3 is TGCGCCAGCAGCCAAACCACACAGCTTGAAGCTTTCTTT.